This T cell receptor (beta chain) stems from a study of early T cells in non-severe SARS-CoV-2 infection. In the study overall: Sequencing of unsorted whole blood was done on bulk RNA, leaving chains unpaired. General study points: Private and CD4 specificities were missed by VDJdb matching, skewed to anti-spike CD8.

CDR1 and CDR2 from the germline V gene are MNHEY and SMNVEV (reference sequence). The CDR3 sequence is 15 residues long. V lost 5 bases, J lost 4 bases, and 15 bases lay in between. Individual cDNA molecules were tagged with unique molecular identifiers, the study reported. Each CDR3 protein gets one entry after TCRdb re-called the 5' RACE reads with MiXCR. The table has about 60,000 distinct CDR3 sequences, around 9% seen once. This clonotype appeared a few times. Its cognate antigen is unknown. The rearrangement links TRBV27 to TRBJ2-1, with TRBD2 as a possible D gene (5 bases). The TCR comes from an adult who was a healthcare worker with PCR-confirmed SARS-CoV-2 infection or an uninfected control (not recorded which). Sequenced input: whole blood. The CDR3 spells CASSERAVGYNEQFF. The CDR3 nucleotides are TGTGCCAGCAGTGAGAGGGCGGTCGGTTACAATGAGCAGTTCTTC.